This TCR beta chain was sequenced for a study of blood T cell repertoires in COVID-19. Study as a whole: COVID-19 samples collected from the United States, Italy and Spain covered acute and convalescent phases. PBMCs, B-cell-depleted T cells, or T cells provided the cDNA or gDNA that made up the material.

As originally analysed: Estimation of nucleated cell counts relied on the amplification of reference gene primers. The assay was immunoSEQ multiplex PCR, and TCRdb's table has in-frame clones only and misses some. The DNA was the basis for D and trimming; V, J and clone size are from that table. The sample has tens of thousands of clones, over 80% seen once. Trimming removed 0 bases from V and 4 bases from J, with 11 bases in between. Germline values: CDR1 SGDLS, CDR2 YYNGEE. This CDR3 comprises 15 residues. The V gene is TRBV9, the J gene TRBJ2-1; TRBD2 might be the D (6 bases). The receptor's source is an elderly woman with active COVID-19. Sequencing was done on a sample of peripheral blood. For the CDR3, the DNA is TGTGCCAGCAGCGTAGGCACGGGAGAGTACAATGAGCAGTTCTTC. This sequence encodes CASSVGTGEYNEQFF.